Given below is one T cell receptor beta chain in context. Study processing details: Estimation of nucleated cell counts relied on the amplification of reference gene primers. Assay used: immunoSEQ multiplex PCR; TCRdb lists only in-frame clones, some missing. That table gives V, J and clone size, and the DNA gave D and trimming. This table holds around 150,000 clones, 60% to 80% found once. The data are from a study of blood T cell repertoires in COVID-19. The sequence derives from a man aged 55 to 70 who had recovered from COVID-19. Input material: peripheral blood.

CDR3 sequence: CASSPPGTSSYEQYF. The CDR3 region has the DNA TGTGCCAGCAGCCCCCCCGGGACTAGCTCCTACGAGCAGTACTTC. This chain links TRBV3-1 (or the pseudogene TRBV3-2) with TRBJ2-7; TRBD2 matches 8 bases. Per the germline V gene, CDR1 is LGHDT and CDR2 is YNNKEL (reference sequence). There are 15 residues in the CDR3. Unmatched junction bases numbered 5, after V lost 4 bases and J lost 0 bases.